The sample holds many counts of the clone carrying this TCR beta chain. What it recognizes is unknown. Noted time point: newly diagnosed GD, antithyroid drugs for less than 3 months. PBMCs provided the RNA from which the TCR library was made. This sample is part of a study of regulatory T cells in long-lasting Graves disease. Points from the study as a whole: The study found lower TCR diversity in persistent Graves' patients than in newly diagnosed ones.

Investigators prepared the TCR beta libraries by applying iRepertoire HTBI primers and Arm-PCR of CDR3 regions. In the authors' methods: Identification of gene segments yielded approximately 62 TRBV and 14 TRBJ across samples. TCRdb recomputed calls from the multiplex PCR reads with MiXCR, one row per CDR3 protein. TCRdb's processing, not the study's, gives the V and J calls here. The data contain over 450,000 distinct CDR3 sequences, approximately 12% of them singletons. Germline V CDR1 and CDR2: LGHDT, YNNKEL (reference sequence). Trimming removed 0 bases from V and 6 bases from J; junction bases left unmatched: 15. This CDR3 is 20 amino acids long. These data were also filed under a second study, of T cells in Graves' hyperthyroidism and ophthalmopathy.

The chain joins TRBV3-1 to TRBJ2-2; TRBD2 agrees at 11 bases. Specimen: peripheral blood mononuclear cells (PBMCs), collected at new diagnosis, from a patient treated with antithyroid drugs. This sequence originates from a woman aged 25 to 45 with Graves disease. The CDR3 DNA reads TGTGCCAGCAGCCAAGATCTTACTAGCGGGAGCTCGATGTCGGCCGGGGAGCTGTTTTTT. It encodes CASSQDLTSGSSMSAGELFF.